This passage covers 20 T cell receptor beta chains from one sample sequenced in a study of cytomegalovirus exposure and HLA in healthy donors. Primers: 60 Vbeta forward and 13 Jbeta reverse. Measured with immunoSEQ multiplex PCR; TCRdb has only the in-frame clones, and not every one. The sample holds about 150,000 clones; approximately 80% are singletons and the top ten take under 4.5%. Sequenced: PBMCs. The receptors derive from a woman between 40 and 50 years old in good health and CMV-seronegative.

The genes are TRBV5-1 and TRBJ2-7; 9 bases fit TRBD1. This CDR3 is 15 amino acids long. Germline V gene sequence: CDR1 SGHRS, CDR2 YFSETQ. V lost 3 bases and J lost 5; bases outside the gene matches: 9. This chain's CDR3 is CASSSGRDRVDEQYF. The CDR3 bases are TGCGCCAGCAGCTCCGGACGGGACAGGGTCGACGAGCAGTACTTC.

The genes are TRBV9 and TRBJ1-4, with a tentative D call TRBD1 (6 bases). The germline V gene has CDR1 SGDLS and CDR2 YYNGEE. CDR3 size: 16 residues. Trimming removed 0 bases at V and 8 bases at J, with 17 bases between. The CDR3 DNA reads as TGTGCCAGCAGCGTAGACCAGGGGAGCGTTGGGGAAAAACTGTTTTTT. Translating gives CASSVDQGSVGEKLFF.

This sequence joins TRBV2 and TRBJ2-1; 10 positions match TRBD2. Per the germline V gene, CDR1 is SNHLY and CDR2 is FYNNEI. V lost 6 bases to trimming and J lost 0 bases; unmatched junction nucleotides: 2. The CDR3 has 15 residues. The CDR3 DNA is TGTGCCAGCAGCGGGACTAGCGACTCCTACAATGAGCAGTTCTTC. It is translated as CASSGTSDSYNEQFF. Complete variable domain (other parts from reference TRBV2 and TRBJ2-1): EPEVTQTPSHQVTQMGQEVILRCVPISNHLYFYWYRQILGQKVEFLVSFYNNEISEKSEIFDDQFSVERPDGSNFTLKIRSTKLEDSAMYFCASSGTSDSYNEQFFGPGTRLTVL.

The chain carries TRBV4-2 and TRBJ2-7; no clear D gene. CDR3 size: 13 residues. Deletions cut 4 bases from V and 3 bases from J, with 10 bases between. Germline assignment: CDR1 LGHNA and CDR2 YNFKEQ. The CDR3 DNA reads as TGTGCCAGCAGCCCCCTACCCGACTACGAGCAGTACTTC. Its protein product is CASSPLPDYEQYF.

The DNA of the CDR3 is TGTGCCAGCAGTAGTGGACATAACACTGAAGCTTTCTTT. This sequence encodes CASSSGHNTEAFF. This sequence joins TRBV27 and TRBJ1-1; a possible D gene is TRBD1 (5 bases). Trimming stripped 5 bases from V and 2 bases from J, with 9 bases between. This CDR3 has 13 amino acids. The germline gives CDR1 MNHEY, CDR2 SMNVEV (reference sequence).

V gene TRBV6-4 combines with J gene TRBJ1-2, with 9 nucleotides matching TRBD1. This CDR3 has 12 residues. Germline V gene data show CDR1 as MRHNA and CDR2 as SNTAGT. V lost 4 bases to trimming and J lost 7 bases; unmatched junction nucleotides: 1. The CDR3, as DNA: TGTGCCAGCAGTGGGGACAGGGCTGGCTACACCTTC. Residues: CASSGDRAGYTF.

This chain links TRBV28 with TRBJ1-3; no firm D call. The V gene lost 3 bases and the J gene lost 0 bases, with 9 bases spanning the gap. Germline lookup yields CDR1 MDHEN and CDR2 SYDVKM. This CDR3 has 15 residues. The CDR3 nucleotides are TGTGCCAGCAGTTTTAAAGGGAGCTCTGGAAACACCATATATTTT. Translation: CASSFKGSSGNTIYF.

The V call is TRBV6-1, the J call TRBJ1-2; a possible D gene is TRBD1 (5 bases). Germline CDR1 is MNHNS and CDR2 is SASEGT. Trimming took 4 bases from V and 6 from J, leaving 12 bases between them. This CDR3 is 13 amino acids long. This chain's CDR3 is CASSVRATNGYTF. DNA for the CDR3: TGTGCCAGCAGTGTCAGGGCGACCAATGGCTACACCTTC.

Only one count was recorded for this clone. The genes are TRBV11-3 and TRBJ1-1, with D maybe TRBD1 (5 bases). CDR3 length: 14 amino acids. Germline CDR1 SGHNT, CDR2 YENEEA. Trimming removed 6 bases from V and 3 bases from J, with 14 bases in between. The CDR3 nucleotides are TGTGCCAGCAGTACAACACGGGGGTACACTGAAGCTTTCTTT. Amino acid sequence: CASSTTRGYTEAFF.

DNA of the CDR3: TGCGCCAGCAGCGGGACAGGGGACACAGATACGCAGTATTTT. It specifies CASSGTGDTDTQYF. V and J are TRBV5-1 and TRBJ2-3, with 10 nucleotides matching TRBD1. The germline CDR1 and CDR2 sequences are SGHRS and YFSETQ. V gave up 4 bases and J gave up 2 bases; unmatched junction bases: 1. The CDR3 is made up of 14 amino acids.

The chain carries TRBV5-1 and TRBJ2-1; TRBD1 matches 11 bases. CDR1 SGHRS and CDR2 YFSETQ come from the germline V gene. The V gene end was trimmed by 0 bases and the J gene end by 8 bases; junction bases not matched to a gene: 7. The CDR3 has 16 amino acids. The CDR3 DNA reads TGCGCCAGCAGCTTGGCCTGGGGACAGGGGGGCGATGAGCAGTTCTTC. Its translation is CASSLAWGQGGDEQFF.

V is TRBV4-1 and J is TRBJ2-7; TRBD2 aligns across 9 bases. This CDR3 spans 19 amino acids. The V gene's germline CDR1 is MGHRA and CDR2 YSYEKL. J gave up 3 bases and V 1 base, and 16 bases lay outside the gene matches. This CDR3 is CASSQGEVAGAGPVYEQYF. The CDR3 DNA sequence: TGCGCCAGCAGCCAAGGGGAAGTAGCGGGGGCCGGACCCGTCTACGAGCAGTACTTC.

The rearrangement joins TRBV5-4 to TRBJ2-3; 10 positions agree with TRBD2. Germline CDR1 and CDR2: SGHNT and YYREEE (reference sequence). The CDR3 loop spans 16 amino acids. The junction had 8 bases not matched to a gene; V was cut back by 2 bases and J by 5 bases. The CDR3 coding sequence is TGTGCCAGCAGCTTACTAGCGGGATCTTCTGGAGATACGCAGTATTTT. Protein: CASSLLAGSSGDTQYF.

This chain joins TRBV9 and TRBJ2-3, with TRBD2 identical over 9 bases. Per germline, CDR1 SGDLS and CDR2 YYNGEE. The CDR3 contains 16 residues. V trimming: 2 bases; J trimming: 1 base; junction bases outside the gene matches: 5. In DNA, the CDR3 is TGTGCCAGCAGCGTCACTAGCGGGTTCGGCACAGATACGCAGTATTTT. It yields the protein CASSVTSGFGTDTQYF.

The chain is built from TRBV19 and TRBJ2-7; the match to TRBD1 covers 8 bases. This CDR3 has 15 residues. V was clipped by 1 base and J by 6 bases; unmatched bases: 8. CDR1 LNHDA and CDR2 SQIVND come from the germline V gene (reference sequence). CDR3 nucleotide sequence: TGTGCCAGTAGTATAGGGGGTCAGGGGGCGAGCGAGCAGTACTTC. Translating it yields CASSIGGQGASEQYF.

V and J are TRBV9 and TRBJ2-7, with 7 nucleotides matching TRBD1. Germline CDR1 and CDR2: SGDLS and YYNGEE. The CDR3 sequence is 14 residues long. Unmatched junction bases numbered 6, after V lost 4 bases and J lost 2 bases. CDR3 in amino acids: CASSKTGKTYEQYF. The DNA for the CDR3 is TGTGCCAGCAGCAAGACAGGGAAGACCTACGAGCAGTACTTC.

The V gene is TRBV10-2, the J gene TRBJ2-7; unclear D gene. The V end lost 6 bases, the J end lost 5 bases, and 8 bases lay between the germline ends. The CDR3 consists of 11 residues. Germline CDR1 WSHSY, CDR2 SAAADI. The CDR3 nucleotides read TGCGCCAGCAGCCAGACTGACGAGCAGTACTTC. Protein: CASSQTDEQYF.

This chain joins TRBV4-2 and TRBJ1-1; 8 nucleotides align to TRBD1. The germline gives CDR1 LGHNA, CDR2 YNFKEQ. J gave up 1 base and V 0 bases, and 4 bases lay outside the gene matches. The CDR3 covers 16 residues. The CDR3 sequence: CASSQDRTGPNTEAFF. DNA for the CDR3: TGTGCCAGCAGCCAAGATCGGACAGGGCCGAACACTGAAGCTTTCTTT.

This rearrangement joins TRBV28 to TRBJ1-2; D is uncertain. V shed 4 bases and J shed 8 bases, with 17 bases lying between them. Germline values: CDR1 MDHEN, CDR2 SYDVKM. The CDR3 totals 14 residues. DNA of the CDR3: TGTGCCAGCAGTTCGTCCGGAGGCCGGTGGGGCTACACCTTC. Protein: CASSSSGGRWGYTF.

This clone was seen a few times. The rearrangement links TRBV5-4 to TRBJ2-7; 11 nucleotides line up with TRBD1. The CDR3 has 16 amino acids. J lost 3 bases, V lost 5 bases, and 10 bases had no gene match. The germline CDR1 and CDR2 sequences are SGHNT and YYREEE (reference sequence). The CDR3 loop is CASRGQGDTMNYEQYF. DNA for the CDR3: TGTGCCAGCAGGGGACAGGGGGATACCATGAACTACGAGCAGTACTTC.